The entry below describes one T cell receptor beta chain. This sample was taken from a study of cytomegalovirus exposure and HLA in healthy donors. This CDR3 has 17 amino acids. J was trimmed by 6 bases and V by 4 bases; bases with no gene match: 14. The V gene's germline CDR1 is LNHDA and CDR2 SQIVND (reference sequence). Primers included in the PCR were 60 Vbeta and 13 Jbeta primers. TCRdb keeps only in-frame clones here, not all; method: immunoSEQ multiplex PCR. This repertoire shows under 200,000 clones, roughly 80% found once; its top ten account for less than 2.5%. The sequenced sample was PBMCs. The receptor was derived from a male donor in good health and CMV-seronegative. V gene TRBV19 combines with J gene TRBJ2-3; 9 nucleotides line up with TRBD1. The CDR3, as DNA: TGTGCCAGTAGTACTCCCACCGGGACAGGGTTTAGGGATACGCAGTATTTT. Translation: CASSTPTGTGFRDTQYF.